The 29 T cell receptor beta chains listed next were all sequenced from one sample in a study of shared clonotypes between healthy human individuals. Measured with immunoSEQ multiplex PCR; TCRdb has only the in-frame clones, and not every one. The repertoire includes under 600,000 clones, approximately 97% of them detected once, and 0.057% sits in the top ten. The sequencing sample was made of naive CD4+ T cells sorted from blood. Regarding subset: CD45RA+ positively selected. The receptors derive from a woman between 25 and 40 years old in good health.

This chain connects TRBV14 to TRBJ2-1, with 7 bases fitting TRBD2. This CDR3 has 16 amino acids. The V and J ends lost 4 bases and 1 base, in that order; junction bases with no gene match: 7. Germline V gives CDR1 SGHDN, CDR2 FVKESK. CDR3 in amino acids: CASSPNGGVSYNEQFF. The CDR3 region has the DNA TGTGCCAGCAGCCCGAATGGGGGGGTATCCTACAATGAGCAGTTCTTC. The variable domain in full, with the rest retrieved from reference TRBV14 and TRBJ2-1, is EAGVTQFPSHSVIEKGQTVTLRCDPISGHDNLYWYRRVMGKEIKFLLHFVKESKQDESGMPNNRFLAERTGGTYSTLKVQPAELEDSGVYFCASSPNGGVSYNEQFFGPGTRLTVL.

The V gene is TRBV28, the J gene TRBJ1-5; unclear D gene. Germline V CDR1 and CDR2: MDHEN, SYDVKM. CDR3 length: 13 residues. Trimming took off 6 bases at V and 0 bases at J, with 6 bases between the two ends. The CDR3 DNA sequence: TGTGCCAGCAGAGACGGTAGCAATCAGCCCCAGCATTTT. This codes for CASRDGSNQPQHF.

The chain uses TRBV7-6 and TRBJ2-7; TRBD1 agrees at 7 bases. J gave up 6 bases and V 3 bases, and 5 bases lay outside the gene matches. The CDR3 sequence is 13 residues long. CDR1 and CDR2 (germline): SGHVS, FNYEAQ. The CDR3 region is CASSLTGPAEQYF. Here the CDR3 DNA reads TGTGCCAGCAGCTTGACAGGGCCTGCCGAGCAGTACTTC. The whole variable domain, filled in from reference TRBV7-6 and TRBJ2-7, reads GAGVSQSPRYKVTKRGQDVALRCDPISGHVSLYWYRQALGQGPEFLTYFNYEAQQDKSGLPNDRFSAERPEGSISTLTIQRTEQRDSAMYRCASSLTGPAEQYFGPGTRLTVT.

This sequence joins TRBV5-1 and TRBJ2-2, with 15 bases lining up with TRBD2. Germline values: CDR1 SGHRS, CDR2 YFSETQ. This CDR3 has 19 amino acids. V was pared by 4 bases and J by 4 bases, with 11 bases of the junction left unmatched. The CDR3, as DNA: TGCGCCAGCAGCCAACCTCCGGGACTAGCGGGAGGAATCACCGGGGAGCTGTTTTTT. Translation: CASSQPPGLAGGITGELFF. The full variable domain, with the rest looked up from reference TRBV5-1 and TRBJ2-2, is KAGVTQTPRYLIKTRGQQVTLSCSPISGHRSVSWYQQTPGQGLQFLFEYFSETQRNKGNFPGRFSGRQFSNSRSEMNVSTLELGDSALYLCASSQPPGLAGGITGELFFGEGSRLTVL.

The V and J genes are TRBV7-8 and TRBJ1-1; perhaps TRBD1 as D (5 bases). This CDR3 region has 16 residues. V was shortened by 0 bases and J by 1 base, with 12 bases between the two germline ends. In germline, CDR1 is SGHVS, CDR2 FQNEAQ. The chain's CDR3 is CASSLALRQKNTEAFF. The CDR3, as DNA: TGTGCCAGCAGCTTAGCGCTCAGACAGAAGAACACTGAAGCTTTCTTT.

This sequence joins TRBV7-2 and TRBJ1-5; D is undetermined. This CDR3 is 13 amino acids long. V lost 1 base to trimming and J lost 6 bases, with 7 bases between them. Germline values: CDR1 SGHTA, CDR2 FQGNSA. The CDR3 DNA follows: TGTGCCAGCAGCTTAGTAAGCGGTCAGCCCCAGCATTTT. Its translation: CASSLVSGQPQHF.

CDR3 sequence: CAISEVFGTHTEAFF. The CDR3, as DNA: TGTGCCATCAGTGAGGTCTTCGGGACGCACACTGAAGCTTTCTTT. The rearrangement uses TRBV10-3 and TRBJ1-1, with D possibly being TRBD1 (5 bases). In germline, CDR1 is ENHRY, CDR2 SYGVKD. CDR3 size: 15 residues. Trimming pared 2 bases from V and 3 bases from J, leaving 13 bases between.

This chain joins TRBV28 and TRBJ2-7; 12 nucleotides match TRBD1. V was pared by 6 bases and J by 0 bases, with 9 bases of the junction left unmatched. The CDR3 covers 17 residues. The germline V gene encodes CDR1 MDHEN and CDR2 SYDVKM. CDR3 protein: CASRPRPGQGASYEQYF. The CDR3, as DNA: TGTGCCAGCAGACCGAGGCCGGGACAGGGGGCCTCCTACGAGCAGTACTTC.

The chain has TRBV9 and TRBJ1-2; a weak D match, TRBD1 (5 bases). The germline V gene encodes CDR1 SGDLS and CDR2 YYNGEE. The CDR3 consists of 17 residues. Trimming left V 0 bases short and J 4 bases short, with 19 bases between. Written as DNA, the CDR3 is TGTGCCAGCAGCGTAGGAGCCGGGACCTCCAGTGGCTATGGCTACACCTTC. Its translation is CASSVGAGTSSGYGYTF.

The V and J genes are TRBV27 and TRBJ2-2; D is possibly TRBD1 (5 bases). In germline, CDR1 is MNHEY, CDR2 SMNVEV (reference sequence). Trimming took 4 bases from V and 1 from J, leaving 10 bases between them. The CDR3 is 15 amino acids. The chain's CDR3 is CASSSSQGNTGELFF. CDR3 bases: TGTGCCAGCAGTTCAAGTCAGGGGAACACCGGGGAGCTGTTTTTT.

This clone came up once. V usage is TRBV14 and J usage is TRBJ2-6; a weak D match, TRBD2 (6 bases). V lost 4 bases and J lost 0, with 16 bases in between. CDR1 is SGHDN, CDR2 FVKESK, per germline. The CDR3 covers 18 residues. The CDR3, as DNA: TGTGCCAGCAGCCCACGGGTAGCGGCTCCCTCTGGGGCCAACGTCCTGACTTTC. This codes for CASSPRVAAPSGANVLTF.

V and J are TRBV19 and TRBJ1-1; no clear D gene. V lost 3 bases to trimming and J lost 4 bases, with 12 bases between them. The CDR3 totals 14 residues. Germline values: CDR1 LNHDA, CDR2 SQIVND (reference sequence). The CDR3 bases are TGTGCCAGTAGTATCGTTGGTGCACGCACTGAAGCTTTCTTT. This gives the protein CASSIVGARTEAFF.

The V call is TRBV28, the J call TRBJ2-2; 9 bases map to TRBD2. Per germline, CDR1 MDHEN and CDR2 SYDVKM. The CDR3 is made up of 16 amino acids. With 5 bases clipped from V and 5 bases from J, the junction kept 9 bases outside the gene matches. The CDR3 sequence is CASSRRIAGETGELFF. The CDR3 DNA is TGTGCCAGCAGTCGGAGAATAGCGGGAGAAACCGGGGAGCTGTTTTTT.

V and J are TRBV5-1 and TRBJ2-3; D perhaps matches TRBD2 (6 bases). Germline loops: CDR1 SGHRS, CDR2 YFSETQ. The CDR3 is made up of 17 amino acids. V dropped 3 bases and J dropped 0 bases, with 17 bases sitting between them. The CDR3 here is CASSYLNRDSSTDTQYF. Written as DNA, the CDR3 is TGCGCCAGCAGCTACCTCAACCGGGACTCGAGCACAGATACGCAGTATTTT.

V and J are TRBV6-5 and TRBJ2-7; 9 bases align to TRBD1. V dropped 6 bases and J dropped 3; count of bases not matched to a gene: 9. This CDR3 has 15 amino acids. Germline lookup yields CDR1 MNHEY and CDR2 SVGAGI. DNA for the CDR3: TGTGCCAGCAGCACAACAGGGGGCGTTATCTACGAGCAGTACTTC. This codes for CASSTTGGVIYEQYF.

This sequence joins TRBV19 and TRBJ1-3; TRBD1 might be the D (5 bases). The ends were cut back, 6 bases at V and 2 bases at J, with 11 bases in the middle. The CDR3 has 14 amino acids. Germline V gene data show CDR1 as LNHDA and CDR2 as SQIVND (reference sequence). DNA of the CDR3: TGTGCCAGTAGCCCCGGGGGGGCTGGAAACACCATATATTTT. Protein sequence: CASSPGGAGNTIYF. The full variable domain, its missing parts supplied by reference TRBV19 and TRBJ1-3, is DGGITQSPKYLFRKEGQNVTLSCEQNLNHDAMYWYRQDPGQGLRLIYYSQIVNDFQKGDIAEGYSVSREKKESFPLTVTSAQKNPTAFYLCASSPGGAGNTIYFGEGSWLTVV.

The chain recombines TRBV6-5 with TRBJ2-7, with D hard to call. Germline loops: CDR1 MNHEY, CDR2 SVGAGI. Trimming shortened V by 2 bases and J by 0 bases, and 11 bases separated the two germline ends. CDR3 length: 15 residues. The CDR3 loop reads CASSYGPGLSYEQYF. CDR3 in DNA: TGTGCCAGCAGTTACGGTCCAGGTCTCTCCTACGAGCAGTACTTC.

This sequence joins TRBV7-7 and TRBJ2-7; the match to TRBD1 covers 10 bases. Germline lookup yields CDR1 SSHAT and CDR2 FNYEAQ (reference sequence). CDR3 size: 13 residues. J gave up 6 bases and V 5 bases, and 4 bases lay outside the gene matches. The CDR3 DNA sequence: TGTGCCAGCAGCCAGGACAGGGGGTCCGAGCAGTACTTC. Translation: CASSQDRGSEQYF.

This sequence joins TRBV30 and TRBJ1-4; 9 bases match TRBD1. Germline V gene lookup returns CDR1 GTSNPN and CDR2 SVGIG (reference sequence). The V and J ends lost 2 bases and 7 bases, in that order; junction bases with no gene match: 8. This CDR3 has 15 amino acids. The CDR3 bases are TGTGCCTGGAGTTCTGACCGACAGGGGGGTGAAAAACTGTTTTTT. Translating it yields CAWSSDRQGGEKLFF.

V and J are TRBV7-9 and TRBJ1-5; D is uncertain. V shed 6 bases and J shed 4 bases, with 7 bases lying between them. This CDR3 is built from 12 residues. The germline V gene has CDR1 SEHNR and CDR2 FQNEAQ (reference sequence). The CDR3 DNA reads as TGTGCCAGCAGATACCTAAATCAGCCCCAGCATTTT. Amino acids: CASRYLNQPQHF. The full variable domain, in which reference TRBV7-9 and TRBJ1-5 provide the parts outside the CDR3, is DTGVSQNPRHKITKRGQNVTFRCDPISEHNRLYWYRQTLGQGPEFLTYFQNEAQLEKSRLLSDRFSAERPKGSFSTLEIQRTEQGDSAMYLCASRYLNQPQHFGDGTRLSIL.

The V call is TRBV28, the J call TRBJ1-3; the D is unclear. Trimming stripped 7 bases from V and 0 bases from J, with 19 bases between. Germline lookup yields CDR1 MDHEN and CDR2 SYDVKM. This CDR3 comprises 17 residues. CDR3 DNA sequence: TGTGCCAGCAAGGAACCGGGTTACGCCAGCTCTGGAAACACCATATATTTT. It translates to CASKEPGYASSGNTIYF.

Of note for this clone: Other DNA sequences in this specimen translate into the identical CDR3. J is TRBJ2-1 and V is TRBV4-1; D is unresolved. Germline V lookup: CDR1 MGHRA, CDR2 YSYEKL. CDR3 length: 11 amino acids. Trimming pared 3 bases from V and 3 bases from J, leaving 0 bases between. The CDR3 protein is CASSHYNEQFF. In DNA form, the CDR3 reads TGCGCCAGCAGCCACTACAATGAGCAGTTCTTC.

This chain links TRBV28 with TRBJ2-1; 9 bases are shared with TRBD2. Germline V gene lookup returns CDR1 MDHEN and CDR2 SYDVKM. This CDR3 has 16 amino acids. V trimming: 8 bases; J trimming: 8 bases; junction bases outside the gene matches: 16. The CDR3 nucleotides are TGTGCCAGCGGAAGTCCTGGGGTACTAGCGGGTTATGAGCAGTTCTTC. It yields the protein CASGSPGVLAGYEQFF.

This chain connects TRBV7-9 to TRBJ2-5; D could derive from TRBD1 or TRBD2 (5 bases each). CDR1 and CDR2 from the germline V gene are SEHNR and FQNEAQ (reference sequence). Deletions cut 5 bases from V and 1 base from J, with 11 bases between. This CDR3 comprises 14 residues. CDR3 loop: CASSGDRTQETQYF. CDR3 DNA: TGTGCCAGCAGCGGGGACCGTACCCAAGAGACCCAGTACTTC. The full variable domain, rest sourced from reference TRBV7-9 and TRBJ2-5, is DTGVSQNPRHKITKRGQNVTFRCDPISEHNRLYWYRQTLGQGPEFLTYFQNEAQLEKSRLLSDRFSAERPKGSFSTLEIQRTEQGDSAMYLCASSGDRTQETQYFGPGTRLLVL.

V and J are TRBV10-2 and TRBJ1-2; D is unclear. V was trimmed by 3 bases and J by 8 bases, leaving 19 bases between them. The CDR3 totals 15 residues. The germline V gene encodes CDR1 WSHSY and CDR2 SAAADI. The CDR3 DNA follows: TGCGCCAGCAGTGAACAAGGGATCGAAGGTCAGGGCTACACCTTC. Translating gives CASSEQGIEGQGYTF.

In regard to this clone: This sample also contains other DNA sequences that code for the same CDR3. The rearrangement joins TRBV7-2 to TRBJ2-6; D tentatively fits TRBD1 or TRBD2 (5 bases each). The CDR3 length is 15 residues. The ends were cut back, 3 bases at V and 0 bases at J, with 6 bases in the middle. Germline V CDR1 and CDR2: SGHTA, FQGNSA. The CDR3, as DNA: TGTGCCAGCAGCTTTGGGGGCTCTGGGGCCAACGTCCTGACTTTC. Amino acid sequence: CASSFGGSGANVLTF.

The chain couples TRBV19 to TRBJ2-3; 11 bases align to TRBD2. The CDR3 loop spans 16 amino acids. CDR1 is LNHDA and CDR2 is SQIVND in the germline V gene (reference sequence). Trimming cost V 6 bases and J 4 bases; bases outside gene matches: 9. The CDR3 nucleotides are TGTGCCAGTAGCCCTACTAGCGGGAGTGGGTCAGATACGCAGTATTTT. Translated, it gives CASSPTSGSGSDTQYF. The full variable domain, with the rest looked up from reference TRBV19 and TRBJ2-3, is DGGITQSPKYLFRKEGQNVTLSCEQNLNHDAMYWYRQDPGQGLRLIYYSQIVNDFQKGDIAEGYSVSREKKESFPLTVTSAQKNPTAFYLCASSPTSGSGSDTQYFGPGTRLTVL.

This chain connects TRBV11-2 to TRBJ1-1; the D is unclear. Trimming cost V 3 bases and J 3 bases, with 11 bases left between them. The CDR3 loop spans 14 amino acids. Germline CDR1 and CDR2: SGHAT and FQNNGV. CDR3 region: CASSLTDWDTEAFF. The DNA for the CDR3 is TGTGCCAGCAGCTTGACGGATTGGGACACTGAAGCTTTCTTT.

This clone came up a few times. V usage is TRBV5-1 and J usage is TRBJ2-7, with D unresolved. The V end was cut by 0 bases, the J end by 6 bases, with 4 bases between. This CDR3 region has 11 residues. CDR1 is SGHRS and CDR2 is YFSETQ in the germline V gene. DNA for the CDR3: TGCGCCAGCAGCTTGGAGAGCGAGCAGTACTTC. This codes for CASSLESEQYF. Full variable domain (outside the CDR3, taken from reference TRBV5-1 and TRBJ2-7): KAGVTQTPRYLIKTRGQQVTLSCSPISGHRSVSWYQQTPGQGLQFLFEYFSETQRNKGNFPGRFSGRQFSNSRSEMNVSTLELGDSALYLCASSLESEQYFGPGTRLTVT.